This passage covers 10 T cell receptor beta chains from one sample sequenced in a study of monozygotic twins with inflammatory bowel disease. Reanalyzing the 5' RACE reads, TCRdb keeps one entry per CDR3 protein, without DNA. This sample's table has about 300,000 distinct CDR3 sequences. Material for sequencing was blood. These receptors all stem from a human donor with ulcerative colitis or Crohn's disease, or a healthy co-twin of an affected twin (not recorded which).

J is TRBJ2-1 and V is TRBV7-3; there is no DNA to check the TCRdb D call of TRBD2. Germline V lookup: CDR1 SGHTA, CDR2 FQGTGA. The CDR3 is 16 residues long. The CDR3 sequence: CASSWQPLPPYNEQFF.

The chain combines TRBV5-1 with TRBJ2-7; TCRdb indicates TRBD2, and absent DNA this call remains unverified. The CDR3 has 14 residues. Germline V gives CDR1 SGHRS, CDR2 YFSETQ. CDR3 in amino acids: CASSGGTGPHEQYF.

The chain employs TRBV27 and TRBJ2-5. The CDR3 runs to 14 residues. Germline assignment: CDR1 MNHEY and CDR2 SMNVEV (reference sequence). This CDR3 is CASSLIGLEETQYF.

CDR3: CSADRGLTTKETQYF. The chain has TRBV29-1 and TRBJ2-5; TCRdb names TRBD1, which stays unverified in the absence of DNA. CDR1 SQVTM and CDR2 ANQGSEA come from the germline V gene. The CDR3 sequence is 15 residues long.

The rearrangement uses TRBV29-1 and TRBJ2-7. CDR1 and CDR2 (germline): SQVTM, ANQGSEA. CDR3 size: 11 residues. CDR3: CSVDKEYEQYF.

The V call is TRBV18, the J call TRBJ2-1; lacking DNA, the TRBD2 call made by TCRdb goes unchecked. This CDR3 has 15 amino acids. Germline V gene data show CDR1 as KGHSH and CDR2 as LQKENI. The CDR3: CASSPGIGSVDEQFF.

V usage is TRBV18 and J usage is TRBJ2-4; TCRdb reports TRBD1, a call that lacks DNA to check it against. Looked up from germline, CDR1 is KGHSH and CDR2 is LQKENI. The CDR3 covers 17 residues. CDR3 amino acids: CASSPYPSDSAIYIQYF.

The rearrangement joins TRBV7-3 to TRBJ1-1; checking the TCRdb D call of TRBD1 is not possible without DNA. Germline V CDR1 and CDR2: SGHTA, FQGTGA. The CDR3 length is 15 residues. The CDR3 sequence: CASSFGTGGTTEAFF.

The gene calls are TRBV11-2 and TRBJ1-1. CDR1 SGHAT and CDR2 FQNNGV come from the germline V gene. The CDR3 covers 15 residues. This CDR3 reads CASSPSAGSDTEAFF.

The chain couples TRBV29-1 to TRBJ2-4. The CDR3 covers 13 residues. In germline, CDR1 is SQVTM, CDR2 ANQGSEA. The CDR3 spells CSVEKLAKNIQYF.